This record looks at one T cell receptor beta chain sequence and its context. The data are from a study of T-cell reconstitution after alpha-beta-depleted transplantation in children. The J segment lost 6 bases and the V segment lost 5 bases, leaving 2 bases of the junction unmatched. The CDR3 spans 14 residues. Preparation of the TCRbeta library used unique molecular identifiers. TCRdb recomputed calls from the PCR reads with MiXCR, one row per CDR3 protein. The sample holds approximately 640,000 distinct CDR3 sequences, roughly 17% seen once. The source is a human donor who donated a stem cell graft to a child with acute myeloid leukemia. The V gene is TRBV12-3 or TRBV12-4, the J gene TRBJ2-3; 13 bases align to TRBD2. The sample was PBMCs from the stem cell graft donor, taken from the stem cell graft. The CDR3 here is CASSGTSGDDTQYF. CDR3 nucleotides: TGTGCCAGCAGTGGGACTAGCGGGGATGATACGCAGTATTTT.